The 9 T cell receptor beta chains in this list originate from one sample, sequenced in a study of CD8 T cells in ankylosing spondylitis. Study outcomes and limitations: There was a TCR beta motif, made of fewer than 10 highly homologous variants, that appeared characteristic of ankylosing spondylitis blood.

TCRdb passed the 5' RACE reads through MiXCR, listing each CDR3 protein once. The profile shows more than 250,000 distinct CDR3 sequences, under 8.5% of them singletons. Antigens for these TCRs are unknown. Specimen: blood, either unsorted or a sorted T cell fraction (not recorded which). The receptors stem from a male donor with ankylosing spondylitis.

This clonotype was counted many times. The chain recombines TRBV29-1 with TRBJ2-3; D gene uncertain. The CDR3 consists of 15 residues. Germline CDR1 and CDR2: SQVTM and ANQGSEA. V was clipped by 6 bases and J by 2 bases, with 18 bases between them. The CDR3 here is CSVAAYLGFTDTQYF. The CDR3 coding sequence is TGCAGCGTGGCCGCATATTTGGGATTCACAGATACGCAGTATTTT.

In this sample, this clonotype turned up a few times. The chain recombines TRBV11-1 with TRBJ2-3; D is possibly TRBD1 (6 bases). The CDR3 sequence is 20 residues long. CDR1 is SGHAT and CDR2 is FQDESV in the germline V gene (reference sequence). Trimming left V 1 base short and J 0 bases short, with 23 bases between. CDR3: CASSLGRGHHVLLSTDTQYF. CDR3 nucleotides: TGTGCCAGCAGCTTAGGACGGGGACACCATGTTCTCCTTAGCACAGATACGCAGTATTTT.

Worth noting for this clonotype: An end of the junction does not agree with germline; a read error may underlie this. The CDR3 sequence: CPSSLVAGQRTGELFF. The CDR3 DNA sequence: TGTCCCAGCAGCTTAGTGGCGGGGCAGAGAACCGGGGAGCTGTTTTTT. The V gene is TRBV11-2, the J gene TRBJ2-2, with a possible D match to TRBD2 (6 bases). The CDR3 covers 16 residues. Per the germline V gene, CDR1 is SGHAT and CDR2 is FQNNGV.

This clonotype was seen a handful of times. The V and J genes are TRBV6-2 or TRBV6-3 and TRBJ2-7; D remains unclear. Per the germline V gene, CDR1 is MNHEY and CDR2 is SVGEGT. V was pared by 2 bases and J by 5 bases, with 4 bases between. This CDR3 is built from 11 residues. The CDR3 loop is CASSYVHEQYF. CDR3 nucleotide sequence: TGTGCCAGCAGTTACGTCCACGAGCAGTACTTC.

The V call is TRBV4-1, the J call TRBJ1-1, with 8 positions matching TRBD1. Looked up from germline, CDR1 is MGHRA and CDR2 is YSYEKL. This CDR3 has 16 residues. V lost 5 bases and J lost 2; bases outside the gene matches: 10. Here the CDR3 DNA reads TGCGCCAGCAGCTCAGCCCCGGACAGGGACAACACTGAAGCTTTCTTT. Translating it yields CASSSAPDRDNTEAFF.

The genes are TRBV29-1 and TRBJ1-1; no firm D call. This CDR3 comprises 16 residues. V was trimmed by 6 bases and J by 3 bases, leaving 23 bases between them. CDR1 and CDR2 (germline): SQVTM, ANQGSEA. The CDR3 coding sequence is TGCAGCGTCGGAAGGGTCGACGCACACAAGGACACTGAAGCTTTCTTT. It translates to CSVGRVDAHKDTEAFF.

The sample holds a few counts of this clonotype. CDR3 DNA: TGCGCCAGCAGCTTGTCGGAGGATTCACCCCTCCACTTT. Translated, it gives CASSLSEDSPLHF. The V and J genes are TRBV5-1 and TRBJ1-6; no clear D. The ends were cut back, 1 base at V and 8 bases at J, with 7 bases in the middle. This CDR3 has 13 residues. The germline V gene encodes CDR1 SGHRS and CDR2 YFSETQ.

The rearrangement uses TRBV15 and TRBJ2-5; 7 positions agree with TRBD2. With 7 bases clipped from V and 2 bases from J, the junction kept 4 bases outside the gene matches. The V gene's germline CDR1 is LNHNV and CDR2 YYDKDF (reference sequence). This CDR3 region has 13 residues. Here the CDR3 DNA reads TGTGCCACCAACCGGCGGGGGCAAGAGACCCAGTACTTC. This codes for CATNRRGQETQYF.

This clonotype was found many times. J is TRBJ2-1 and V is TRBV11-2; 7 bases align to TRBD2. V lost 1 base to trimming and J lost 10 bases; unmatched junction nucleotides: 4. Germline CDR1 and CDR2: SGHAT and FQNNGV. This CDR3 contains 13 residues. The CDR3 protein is CASSLGFGREQFF. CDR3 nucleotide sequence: TGTGCCAGCAGCTTAGGGTTCGGGAGGGAGCAGTTCTTC.